This T cell receptor (beta chain) derives from a study of T-cell memory formation after mild COVID-19. Overall study context: TCR clusters showed largely donor specificity. Findings and caveats of the study: Later expanders leaned CD4+, whereas clones that contracted between day 15 and 85 were balanced CD4/CD8.

A note on this clonotype: The antigen is not known.

5'RACE with constant-segment primers built TCRalpha and TCRbeta cDNA libraries with UMIs. One entry per CDR3 protein, called by TCRdb with MiXCR from the 5' RACE reads. Here the sample spans fewer than 200,000 distinct CDR3 sequences, approximately 12% being singletons. V lost 7 bases to trimming and J lost 7 bases, with 19 bases between them. Germline values: CDR1 MNHEY, CDR2 SMNVEV (reference sequence). CDR3 size: 14 residues. The TCR originated in a man between 18 and 35 years old who had mild COVID-19 (a few samples of this study predate the infection). Cell type and time point are not known. The source material was PBMCs or a T cell subset sorted from them (not recorded which). The chain uses TRBV27 and TRBJ1-2, with a possible D match to TRBD1 (5 bases). CDR3 amino acids: CASTPSGQVRGYTF. Written as DNA, the CDR3 is TGTGCCAGCACCCCCTCGGGGCAGGTCCGTGGCTACACCTTC.